This T cell receptor (beta chain) came from a study of siplizumab effects on memory and regulatory T cells. Assayed TCR templates numbered about 90,000 for each sample. Here immunoSEQ multiplex PCR was the method, and the copy in TCRdb shows in-frame clones only, minus some. Among 75,000 to 95,000 clones listed, approximately 90% were seen once. Of note for this clone: Its target is not known.

Study results and caveats: The average Treg-derived proportion among mappable alloreactive CD4+ clones was 68.8% with siplizumab versus about 30% in controls. Memory cells that were CD4+ and unstimulated gave rise to alloreactive sequences, which siplizumab significantly reduced. Left unconfirmed was the suppressive function of proliferating Tregs from siplizumab cultures.

With 8 bases removed from V and 9 bases from J, the gap between germline ends came to 20 bases. Germline-derived CDR1 and CDR2 are MNHNS and SASEGT. CDR3 length: 15 amino acids. Sequences were obtained from CD4+ T cells sorted from blood. The V and J genes are TRBV6-1 and TRBJ1-6, with D maybe TRBD1 (5 bases). The receptor comes from a human donor in good health. CDR3 region: CASVAQGRSLSPLHF. As DNA, the CDR3 is TGTGCCAGCGTCGCGCAGGGAAGGTCTCTTTCACCCCTCCACTTT.